This T cell receptor (beta chain) was documented in a study of radiotherapy plus CTLA-4 blockade in lung cancer. Study background: Around 18% of enrolled patients responded objectively, and more than 30% had disease control. Study results and limitations: Reports state that early shifts in blood T cell clones, with interferon-beta, best predicted response. Among blood TCR repertoires after radiotherapy plus ipilimumab, tumor-derived clones expanded.

Trimming at V came to 0 bases and at J to 1 base, leaving 2 bases not matched to a gene. The CDR3 length is 16 residues. Germline assignment: CDR1 SGHNT and CDR2 YYREEE (reference sequence). Chemo-refractory metastatic non-small-cell lung cancer patients were treated with focal radiation plus CTLA-4 blockade with ipilimumab. Worth noting for this clone: Its specificity is unknown.

The repertoire was sequenced with immunoSEQ multiplex PCR; TCRdb's copy has only in-frame clones and lacks some. The sample shows about 51,000 clones, around 79% of them seen only once. The clonotype was recovered from a human donor with non-small cell lung cancer whose response to radiotherapy plus ipilimumab could not be evaluated. The sample consisted of peripheral blood, taken from a patient treated with radiotherapy plus ipilimumab. V is TRBV5-4 and J is TRBJ2-3; 10 bases align to TRBD2. CDR3 in amino acids: CASSLGAGGGTDTQYF. The DNA of the CDR3 is TGTGCCAGCAGCTTGGGAGCGGGGGGGGGCACAGATACGCAGTATTTT.